A selection of T cell receptor beta chains follows, all from one sample in a study of blood T cell repertoires in COVID-19. The assay was immunoSEQ multiplex PCR, and TCRdb's table has in-frame clones only and misses some. In the table there are around 150,000 clones, 90% of which are singletons. The sample consisted of peripheral blood. These receptors came from a man in his fifties or sixties with active or convalescent COVID-19. The CDR3 runs from the conserved cysteine through the conserved F or W. The order of the fields is V gene, J gene, clone size, D gene, CDR3 DNA, CDR3 protein. A D gene is named only where the DNA matches it firmly. The size entry is marked missing in some rows and otherwise reads once, few, many or a size class.

TRBV2	TRBJ1-2	NA	NA	TGTGCCAGCAGTCGGGGGGTTCAATTCTATGGCTACACCTTC	CASSRGVQFYGYTF
TRBV14	TRBJ1-1	NA	NA	TGTGCCAGCAGCCAAGAAGGAGGGTACACTGAAGCTTTCTTT	CASSQEGGYTEAFF
TRBV5-1	TRBJ2-1	NA	TRBD1	TGCGCCAGCAGCTTGGCTCCGGGACAGGGGAGCAATGAGCAGTTCTTC	CASSLAPGQGSNEQFF
TRBV10-1	TRBJ1-2	NA	NA	TGCGCCAGACCCCTCGACGGACTCTATGGCTACACCTTC	CARPLDGLYGYTF
TRBV10-2	TRBJ1-2	few	TRBD1	TGCGCCAGCAGTCCCACAGGGGATGGCTACACCTTC	CASSPTGDGYTF
TRBV6-1	TRBJ1-4	NA	NA	TGTGCCAGCAGTGAATTGCCCGACAGGCCAACTAATGAAAAACTGTTTTTT	CASSELPDRPTNEKLFF
TRBV5-4	TRBJ1-4	few	NA	TGTGCCAGCAGCTTGTCAGGGGATAATGAAAAACTGTTTTTT	CASSLSGDNEKLFF
TRBV9	TRBJ1-4	NA	NA	TGTGCCAGCAGCGCAACGGGGGGCAATGAAAAACTGTTTTTT	CASSATGGNEKLFF
TRBV11-2	TRBJ2-7	NA	TRBD1	TGTGCCAGCAGGAACACAGGGGGCGGCGACGAGCAGTACTTC	CASRNTGGGDEQYF
TRBV7-8	TRBJ1-3	NA	NA	TGTGCCAGCAGCTTAGCGCTAAGACAGAGCTCTGGAAACACCATATATTTT	CASSLALRQSSGNTIYF
TRBV4-2	TRBJ1-2	NA	TRBD1	TGTGCCAGCAGCCGAGAGGACAGGGATGCGGGTGGCTACACCTTC	CASSREDRDAGGYTF
TRBV19	TRBJ1-3	NA	NA	TGTGCCAGTAGTATAGACAGGGAAGCTGGAAACACCATATATTTT	CASSIDREAGNTIYF
TRBV3-1/TRBV3-2	TRBJ2-1	NA	NA	TGTGCCAGCAGCCCTATCCCGGTCGGTGAGCAGTTCTTC	CASSPIPVGEQFF
TRBV5-5	TRBJ1-3	once	TRBD1	TGTGCCAGCAGCCCCCAGACAGGGGGCTCTGGAAACACCATATATTTT	CASSPQTGGSGNTIYF
TRBV2	TRBJ1-2	NA	TRBD1	TGTGCCAGCAGTCGAACCAGGGGGCCTATTGGCTACACCTTC	CASSRTRGPIGYTF
TRBV3-1/TRBV3-2	TRBJ2-7	NA	NA	TGTGCCAGCAGCCAAGATAGGGGGTTCTACGAGCAGTACTTC	CASSQDRGFYEQYF
TRBV6-5	TRBJ1-5	once	NA	TGTGCCAGCAGTTACGAGGGAGTAAATCAGCCCCAGCATTTT	CASSYEGVNQPQHF
TRBV11-2	TRBJ2-5	NA	NA	TGTGCCAGCAGCTTACAGGCCGCGACCCAGTACTTC	CASSLQAATQYF
TRBV18	TRBJ1-1	NA	TRBD1	TGTGCCAGCTCACCACGCGGGACAGGGGGCGGGGGAACTGAAGCTTTCTTT	CASSPRGTGGGGTEAFF
TRBV2	TRBJ1-2	NA	TRBD1	TGTGCCAGCAGCCCCGGGACAGGGAGGGGTGGCTACACCTTC	CASSPGTGRGGYTF
TRBV11-3	TRBJ2-5	NA	NA	TGTGCCAGCAGCAAAGGGGGGACAGCGAGGGAGACCCAGTACTTC	CASSKGGTARETQYF
TRBV19	TRBJ1-1	NA	TRBD1	TGTGCCAGTACCTTCAGGGGGCACACTGAAGCTTTCTTT	CASTFRGHTEAFF
TRBV3-1/TRBV3-2	TRBJ2-5	NA	TRBD2	TGTGCCAGCAGCCAAGATCGACTAGCGGGGGGCCGGGAGGAGACCCAGTACTTC	CASSQDRLAGGREETQYF
TRBV5-1	TRBJ1-1	NA	NA	TGCGCCAGCAGCAGGAAGGGGGAGACTGAAGCTTTCTTT	CASSRKGETEAFF
TRBV4-1	TRBJ1-2	NA	NA	TGCGCCAGCAGCCAAGACTTAGCTCACTATGGCTACACCTTC	CASSQDLAHYGYTF
TRBV20-1	TRBJ2-5	NA	TRBD2	TGCAGTGCTAGTGCGACTAGCGGGGATCAAGAGACCCAGTACTTC	CSASATSGDQETQYF
TRBV4-1	TRBJ2-2	NA	NA	TGCGCCAGCAGCCCGGCCCTGCACCGGGGGACGAACACCGGGGAGCTGTTTTTT	CASSPALHRGTNTGELFF
TRBV29-1	TRBJ2-1	NA	NA	TGCAGCGGGACTTGGGGCAATGAGCAGTTCTTC	CSGTWGNEQFF
TRBV19	TRBJ1-3	few	NA	TGTGCCAGTAGTGTTCTATTACAGTACCCCTCTGGAAACACCATATATTTT	CASSVLLQYPSGNTIYF
TRBV23-1	TRBJ2-2	NA	TRBD2	TGCGCCAGCAGTCAAACTTGGCGGGAGTACCGACGCGAACACCGGGGAGCTGTTTTT	CASSQTWREYRREHRGAVF
TRBV27	TRBJ2-1	NA	NA	TGTGCCAGCAGTGTGGGAGCCACGAAATACTACAATGAGCAGTTCTTC	CASSVGATKYYNEQFF
TRBV3-1/TRBV3-2	TRBJ2-7	NA	TRBD1	TGTGCCAGCAGCCGACAGGGGGTCTACGAGCAGTACTTC	CASSRQGVYEQYF
TRBV5-1	TRBJ2-1	NA	TRBD2	TGCGCCAGCAGCTACCTAGCGGAGGAGGTGAATGAGCAGTTCTTC	CASSYLAEEVNEQFF
TRBV15	TRBJ1-2	NA	NA	TGTGCCACCAGCAGAGATAGGGACACAACCTATGGCTACACCTTC	CATSRDRDTTYGYTF
TRBV28	TRBJ1-1	NA	TRBD1	TGTGCCAGCAGCACGACAGGGGCGGTGGGAACTGAAGCTTTCTTT	CASSTTGAVGTEAFF
TRBV7-2	TRBJ2-3	NA	TRBD2	TGTGCCAGCAGCTTAGCCGGACTAGGGGTAGATACGCAGTATTTT	CASSLAGLGVDTQYF
TRBV12-3/TRBV12-4	TRBJ2-7	NA	NA	TGTGCCAGCGGGGGGTATCTGGGGCAGTACTTC	CASGGYLGQYF
TRBV11-2	TRBJ2-1	NA	NA	TGTGCCAGCAGCTTTTCTCCAGGGGTCTTTGGTTACGGTGAGCAGTTCTTC	CASSFSPGVFGYGEQFF
TRBV5-1	TRBJ2-7	once	TRBD1	TGCGCCAGCAGCTTGGGGACAGGGGGCGACGAGCAGTACTTC	CASSLGTGGDEQYF
TRBV7-2	TRBJ1-4	NA	NA	TGTGCCAGCAGCTTAGGCCAGGCTTCTAATGAAAAACTGTTTTTT	CASSLGQASNEKLFF
TRBV3-1/TRBV3-2	TRBJ2-1	NA	TRBD1	TGTGCCAGCACCCAGGGATCCGGGACAGGGGGCCATGAGCAGTTCTTC	CASTQGSGTGGHEQFF
TRBV27	TRBJ2-3	NA	NA	TGTGCCAGCAGTTTAGAGCAGGCTAGCAGCGCAGATACGCAGTATTTT	CASSLEQASSADTQYF
TRBV6-2/TRBV6-3	TRBJ2-1	NA	NA	TGTGCCAGCAGTTACGCTAGGAACGATGAGCAGTTCTTC	CASSYARNDEQFF